Presented here are 23 T cell receptor beta chains from one specimen sequenced in a study of breast tumors, draining lymph nodes, adjacent tissues (dated by TCRdb to the mid-2010s). Libraries were made using multiplex PCR. Sequencer: Illumina HiSeq 2000. The public reads were reanalyzed by TCRdb: fastp trimming at Q25, MiXCR alignment, in-frame beta chains only. Rows are combined by CDR3 protein, so each entry shows the most common genes and DNA. The sample data list some 19,000 distinct CDR3 sequences, and approximately 53% of these were observed just once. About 8.2% of the sample is in the top ten clones. The sample comprised breast tumor tissue. Every receptor here comes from a female donor with breast cancer. Some clones in this sample may be carry-over from other donors' samples.

The J gene is TRBJ2-5, the V gene TRBV10-3, with TRBD1 matching 8 bases. V lost 2 bases, J lost 4 bases, and 6 bases stayed unmatched. The germline V gene has CDR1 ENHRY and CDR2 SYGVKD. The CDR3 has 15 amino acids. The CDR3 nucleotides are TGTGCCATCAGTGAGGAAGGGACAGGTGGAGAGACCCAGTACTTC. It translates to CAISEEGTGGETQYF.

This chain connects TRBV20-1 to TRBJ2-5; 14 bases agree with TRBD2. The CDR3 has 18 amino acids. V lost 0 bases, J lost 3 bases, and 9 bases stayed unmatched. CDR1 and CDR2 (germline): DFQATT, SNEGSKA (reference sequence). CDR3 residues: CSARDPGTSGSRKETQYF. CDR3 bases: TGCAGTGCTAGAGATCCGGGGACTAGCGGGAGCCGTAAAGAGACCCAGTACTTC.

Worth noting for this clonotype: One junction end does not reproduce the germline sequence, and a read error may be involved. The rearrangement uses TRBV5-4 and TRBJ2-2; D possibly corresponds to TRBD1 (6 bases). The V gene's germline CDR1 is SGHNT and CDR2 YYREEE (reference sequence). The CDR3 is 13 residues long. For the CDR3, the DNA is TGTGCCGGCAGTCAACAGGGCGTCGGGAAGCTGTTTTTT. Amino acid sequence: CAGSQQGVGKLFF.

The chain employs TRBV7-9 and TRBJ2-3, with 8 nucleotides matching TRBD2. The CDR3 has 14 residues. The germline gives CDR1 SEHNR, CDR2 FQNEAQ (reference sequence). V shed 8 bases and J 7 bases; nucleotides not matched to a gene: 11. The CDR3 loop reads CASVLAGRTHTQYF. In DNA form, the CDR3 reads TGTGCCAGCGTTCTAGCGGGTAGAACACATACGCAGTATTTT.

In the case of this clonotype: This may stem from a read error, because a much larger clone lies one nucleotide away. The J gene is TRBJ1-1, the V gene TRBV4-1, with D uncertain. CDR1 is MGHRA, CDR2 YSYEKL, per germline. The CDR3 contains 15 residues. CDR3: CASSQDRGVNTGAFF. DNA of the CDR3: TGCGCCAGCAGCCAAGATCGTGGGGTGAACACTGGAGCTTTCTTT.

This clonotype is deemed large. The chain recombines TRBV5-6 with TRBJ2-1; D may match TRBD1 or TRBD2 (6 bases each). The CDR3 is 14 residues long. The germline V gene encodes CDR1 SGHDT and CDR2 YYEEEE. V dropped 2 bases and J dropped 6 bases, with 12 bases sitting between them. In nucleotides, the CDR3 is TGTGCCAGCAGCTTCTGGAGGGGGGCCAATGAGCAGTTCTTC. Translation: CASSFWRGANEQFF.

The chain employs TRBV9 and TRBJ2-1, with TRBD1 identical over 7 bases. CDR1 is SGDLS and CDR2 is YYNGEE in the germline V gene. The CDR3 is made up of 13 amino acids. Trimming cost V 3 bases and J 6 bases; bases outside gene matches: 3. The CDR3 nucleotides are TGTGCCAGCAGCGCGGGACAGTTCAATGAGCAGTTCTTC. The encoded protein is CASSAGQFNEQFF.

This rearrangement joins TRBV7-9 to TRBJ2-1; tentatively, D is TRBD1 (6 bases). CDR1 is SEHNR, CDR2 FQNEAQ, per germline (reference sequence). The V end lost 1 base, the J end lost 4 bases, and 8 bases lay between the germline ends. The CDR3 has 14 amino acids. The CDR3 loop reads CASSLVGQYNEQFF. The CDR3 coding sequence is TGTGCCAGCAGCTTAGTCGGACAGTACAATGAGCAGTTCTTC.

This clonotype was seen repeatedly, ten times or more. The CDR3: CASRPDGDYGYTF. The CDR3 region has the DNA TGTGCCAGCAGACCCGACGGAGACTATGGCTACACCTTC. V usage is TRBV6-5 and J usage is TRBJ1-2; D call uncertain. V lost 6 bases and J 3 bases, leaving 11 bases between the germline ends. CDR1 MNHEY and CDR2 SVGAGI come from the germline V gene. CDR3 length: 13 amino acids.

This chain uses TRBV7-9 with TRBJ1-6; the match to TRBD1 covers 8 bases. Germline CDR1 is SEHNR and CDR2 is FQNEAQ (reference sequence). The CDR3 consists of 14 residues. Trimming cost V 4 bases and J 7 bases; bases outside gene matches: 3. In nucleotides, the CDR3 is TGTGCCAGCAGCTCGGGACAGGAGAATTCACCCCTCCACTTT. This translates into CASSSGQENSPLHF.

As to this clonotype: Germline is not matched at one junction end, which may reflect a read error. This rearrangement joins TRBV3-1 to TRBJ2-1; 8 positions match TRBD1. The CDR3 is 16 amino acids. CDR1 and CDR2 (germline): LGHDT, YNNKEL (reference sequence). The CDR3 bases are TGCGCCGGCAGCTCACAGGGGGTGGGATCCTACAATGAGCAGTTCTTC. Protein: CAGSSQGVGSYNEQFF.

The rearrangement links TRBV30 to TRBJ1-5; D is undetermined. The CDR3 contains 12 residues. Trimming stripped 1 base from V and 6 bases from J, with 7 bases between. Germline values: CDR1 GTSNPN, CDR2 SVGIG (reference sequence). The DNA for the CDR3 is TGTGCCTGGAGTGCACTGGGTCAGCCCCAGCATTTT. It yields the protein CAWSALGQPQHF.

Notes on this clonotype: This could be a read error, since a much larger clone is one nucleotide away. Given the absence of the conserved phenylalanine or tryptophan at the CDR3 end, a read error is likely. The DNA is omitted, as the CDR3 cannot be located on it reliably, and the CDR3 follows TCRdb's listing. The genes are TRBV9 and TRBJ2-5; no check of the table's D call, TRBD1, against the DNA was made. Inclusive of both ends, the CDR3 amounts to 14 amino acids. Germline CDR1 and CDR2: SGDLS and YYNGEE. This CDR3 reads CASSVGQGKETQSL.

In this sample, this clonotype turned up a few times. The V call is TRBV10-3, the J call TRBJ1-1; D gene unclear. The V end lost 3 bases, the J end lost 5 bases, and 7 bases lay between the germline ends. There are 12 residues in the CDR3. Germline V gives CDR1 ENHRY, CDR2 SYGVKD. Here the CDR3 reads CAISDRATEAFF. CDR3 nucleotides: TGTGCCATCAGTGATAGGGCAACTGAAGCTTTCTTT.

In its sample, this clonotype was seen once. A read error may produce the germline difference seen at one junction end. The chain has TRBV10-2 and TRBJ2-3, with 8 bases lining up with TRBD2. CDR1 WSHSY and CDR2 SAAADI come from the germline V gene. The CDR3 sequence is 13 residues long. CDR3 amino acids: CASSSGNTDTQSF. The CDR3 region has the DNA TGTGCCAGCAGTAGCGGGAACACAGATACGCAGTCTTTT.

V gene TRBV20-1 combines with J gene TRBJ2-3; a weak D match, TRBD1 (5 bases). CDR3 size: 14 residues. The V gene's germline CDR1 is DFQATT and CDR2 SNEGSKA (reference sequence). V lost 0 bases to trimming and J lost 2 bases, with 9 bases between them. The CDR3 region has the DNA TGCAGTGCTAGAGACCCGGACACCACAGATACGCAGTATTTT. Translating gives CSARDPDTTDTQYF.

By sample fraction, this clonotype is large. The chain links TRBV5-1 to TRBJ1-2; no clear D gene. The CDR3 runs to 12 residues. Germline CDR1 and CDR2: SGHRS and YFSETQ. Trimming stripped 2 bases from V and 2 bases from J, with 4 bases between. This CDR3 reads CASSLDNYGYTF. The CDR3 nucleotides are TGCGCCAGCAGCTTAGACAACTATGGCTACACCTTC.

This clonotype was picked up many times. The rearrangement uses TRBV7-6 and TRBJ1-2, with TRBD1 matching 7 bases. CDR1 SGHVS and CDR2 FNYEAQ come from the germline V gene. This CDR3 contains 15 residues. The trim removed 4 bases at V and 6 bases at J, leaving 11 bases unmatched. CDR3 bases: TGTGCCAGCAGCTCATCCACAGGGGTGGGGGATGGCTACACCTTC. It translates to CASSSSTGVGDGYTF.

The rearrangement links TRBV10-3 to TRBJ2-7, with 7 bases identical to TRBD1. CDR1 and CDR2 (germline): ENHRY, SYGVKD. V was pared by 7 bases and J by 3 bases, with 6 bases of the junction left unmatched. The CDR3 is 13 amino acids. The CDR3 sequence is CAITRDSLYEQYF. DNA for the CDR3: TGTGCCATCACCCGGGACAGTCTCTACGAGCAGTACTTC.

Concerning this clonotype: No conserved phenylalanine or tryptophan is present at the end of the CDR3, so a read error is the likely explanation. The DNA is left out, because the CDR3 cannot be placed on it with certainty; the CDR3 is given as TCRdb lists it. The rearrangement joins TRBV6-2 or TRBV6-3 to TRBJ2-1; the table's D call of TRBD2 was not tested on the DNA. Germline lookup yields CDR1 MNHEY and CDR2 SVGEGT. The CDR3 spans 13 amino acids, including both terminal residues. This CDR3 reads CASSYSGTSGRFI.

This clonotype was seen only a few times. A much bigger clone sits one base away, suggesting this may be a read error. The chain has TRBV6-2 or TRBV6-3 and TRBJ2-1; 16 bases are a match to TRBD2. Germline V lookup: CDR1 MNHEY, CDR2 SVGEGT. Trimming cost V 5 bases and J 4 bases; bases outside gene matches: 2. The CDR3 is 16 amino acids. In DNA form, the CDR3 reads TGTGCCAGCAGTCGGGGACTAGCGGGAGGGTACAATGAGCAGTTCTTC. Protein product: CASSRGLAGGYNEQFF.

The table lists this clonotype with many counts. A read error may be the cause here, since a much bigger clone is one base away. The V gene is TRBV6-1, the J gene TRBJ1-2; D remains unclear. The germline V gene encodes CDR1 MNHNS and CDR2 SASEGT. This CDR3 spans 14 amino acids. The CDR3 protein is CASSQAARGYGYTF. The CDR3, as DNA: TGTGCCAGCAGTCAAGCGGCCCGGGGCTATGGCTACACCTTC.

The chain recombines TRBV5-6 with TRBJ2-7; 12 bases are a match to TRBD2. Germline CDR1 SGHDT, CDR2 YYEEEE. This CDR3 has 17 residues. Losses at the gene ends were 2 bases for V and 6 bases for J; bases not matched to a gene: 12. The CDR3 DNA follows: TGTGCCAGCAGCTTAGCGAGTCCCGGGACTAGCGGGCTCGAGCAGTACTTC. Translation gives CASSLASPGTSGLEQYF.